This TCR beta chain was sequenced for a study of blood T cell repertoires in COVID-19. Study as a whole: T cells, B-cell-depleted T cells, or PBMCs supplied cDNA or gDNA.

V was pared by 2 bases and J by 4 bases, with 10 bases between. Germline CDR1 MNHNY, CDR2 SVGAGI (reference sequence). CDR3 length equals 14 residues. In the original workflow: Researchers report that nucleated cell counts were estimated from reference gene primer amplification. Method: immunoSEQ multiplex PCR; TCRdb's copy keeps in-frame clones and lacks some. V, J and clone size reflect that table, while D and trimming were determined from the DNA. The table lists about 67,000 clones, around 85% of them singletons, with around 4.4% in the top ten. The V and J genes are TRBV6-6 and TRBJ2-3; D call uncertain. The source of this sequence is a man aged 45-65 years with active COVID-19. Sequences were obtained from peripheral blood. The CDR3 sequence is CASSYIQSADTQYF. The CDR3 DNA sequence: TGTGCCAGCAGTTACATCCAGTCCGCAGATACGCAGTATTTT.